This record covers a single T cell receptor beta chain. The antigen is undetermined. The data are from a study of blood T cells in healthy people across ages. Whole-study findings and limits: Total diversity from one million sequenced T cells was likely underestimated.

The authors drew approximately 10 milliliters of peripheral blood from each donor. Using a J-beta primer mix together with a sample-barcoded 5' primer, a second PCR was run for about 7 to 12 cycles. Every cDNA molecule carried a tag from a template-switch adaptor bearing 12 random nucleotides. TCRdb independently ran MiXCR on the 5' RACE reads; one entry per CDR3 protein. The sample holds over 1,500,000 distinct CDR3 sequences; roughly 52% are singletons and the top ten take 2.1%. V gave up 3 bases and J gave up 9 bases; unmatched junction bases: 17. The germline V gene has CDR1 MGHRA and CDR2 YSYEKL. The CDR3 is made up of 17 amino acids.

The V gene is TRBV4-1, the J gene TRBJ2-1; 7 nucleotides line up with TRBD2. The sequence came from a woman between 40 and 55 years old in good health. The sequenced material came from blood. For the CDR3, the DNA is TGCGCCAGCAGCCATGTGGCTCCCCGCGGGGGTGGAGGTGAGCAGTTCTTC. Its protein is CASSHVAPRGGGGEQFF.